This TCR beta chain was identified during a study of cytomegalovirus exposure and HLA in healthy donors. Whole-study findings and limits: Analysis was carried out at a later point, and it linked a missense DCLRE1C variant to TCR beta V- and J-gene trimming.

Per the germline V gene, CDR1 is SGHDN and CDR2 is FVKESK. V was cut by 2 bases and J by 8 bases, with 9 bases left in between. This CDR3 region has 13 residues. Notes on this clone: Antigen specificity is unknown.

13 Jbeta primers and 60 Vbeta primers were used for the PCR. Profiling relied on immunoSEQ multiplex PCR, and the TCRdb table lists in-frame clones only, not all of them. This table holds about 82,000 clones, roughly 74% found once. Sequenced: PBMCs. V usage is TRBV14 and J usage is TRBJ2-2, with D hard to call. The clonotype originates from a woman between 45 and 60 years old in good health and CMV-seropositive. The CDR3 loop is CASSQNRVGELFF. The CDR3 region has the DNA TGTGCCAGCAGCCAAAACCGAGTAGGGGAGCTGTTTTTT.